This TCR beta chain was sequenced for a study of T cell repertoires in cytomegalovirus infection. Looking at the study overall: Public TCR beta signatures indicated both CMV infection and matching HLA type.

Turning to this clonotype: The antigen is not known.

TCRdb re-called the reads with MiXCR, one entry per CDR3 protein. Among roughly 230,000 distinct CDR3 sequences listed, 22% were seen once. Points from the study as a whole: Dominant in the ex vivo response were TCR beta clonotypes restricted by HLA-C and specific for CMV.

The CDR3 contains 17 residues. The germline gives CDR1 MDHEN, CDR2 SYDVKM. Trimming took off 3 bases at V and 3 bases at J, with 18 bases between the two ends. The sample taken for sequencing was CD8+ T cells from PBMCs. This rearrangement joins TRBV28 to TRBJ2-4; D unclear. The receptor's source is a human donor in good health (CMV status not recorded). Some clones in this sample may be carry-over from other donors' samples. In nucleotides, the CDR3 is TGTGCCAGCAGTTTTGGACCAGGCGAGTGGGGCAAAAACATTCAGTACTTC. Its protein product is CASSFGPGEWGKNIQYF.